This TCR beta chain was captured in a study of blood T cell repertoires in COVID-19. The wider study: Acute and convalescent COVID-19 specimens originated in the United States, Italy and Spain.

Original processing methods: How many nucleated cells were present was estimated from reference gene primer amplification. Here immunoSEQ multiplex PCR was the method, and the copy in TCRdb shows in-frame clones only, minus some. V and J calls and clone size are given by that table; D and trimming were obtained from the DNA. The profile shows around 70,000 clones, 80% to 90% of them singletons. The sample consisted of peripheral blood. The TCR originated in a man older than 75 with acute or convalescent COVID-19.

CDR3 coding DNA: TGTGCCAGTGGCGGGAGCGATCGGGGGGAGACCCAGTACTTC. Protein: CASGGSDRGETQYF. The V call is TRBV6-5, the J call TRBJ2-5, with TRBD2 identical over 7 bases. The CDR3 totals 14 residues. Per germline, CDR1 MNHEY and CDR2 SVGAGI. V lost 9 bases, J lost 5 bases, and 12 bases stayed unmatched.